The clone carrying this T cell receptor beta chain was seen ten or more times. Its matching antigen is unknown. From 20-30 mg of unsorted bulk tissue, DNA and RNA were co-extracted together. Surgery removed the patients' primary liver carcinoma. This specimen comes from a study of tumor-infiltrating lymphocytes in primary liver carcinoma. About the study: Patients were men and women aged 30 to 69 years. Tumors measured roughly 4.2 to 10 cm and were stage T1-T3 N0M0. Overall study findings and caveats: Blood had a significantly lower top-250-clone fraction than tumors did (p = 0.039).

Trimming shortened V by 4 bases and J by 3 bases, and 11 bases separated the two germline ends. Germline V CDR1 and CDR2: SGHDT, YYEEEE. The CDR3 contains 13 residues. Researchers generated TCR beta cDNA from approximately 450 ng of total RNA, relying on a constant-region primer. What produced the TCR beta libraries was three nested multiplex PCR rounds using slightly modified ARM-PCR. The study ran its first two PCR rounds for roughly 10 cycles each, using TRBV1-TRBV30 forward primers and a C-beta reverse primer. TCRdb recomputed calls from the multiplex PCR reads with MiXCR, one row per CDR3 protein. This table holds about 100,000 distinct CDR3 sequences, 65% to 70% found once.

The chain joins TRBV5-6 to TRBJ2-7; D uncertain. The sequence came from a man aged 40-49 years with primary liver carcinoma and hepatitis B virus infection. The specimen sequenced was tumor-adjacent normal liver tissue. CDR3 region: CASSRIDGYEQYF. CDR3 DNA sequence: TGTGCCAGCAGCCGTATCGATGGCTACGAGCAGTACTTC.